Shown below are 30 T cell receptor beta chains from a single sample sequenced in a study of blood T cell repertoires in COVID-19. Assay used: immunoSEQ multiplex PCR; TCRdb lists only in-frame clones, some missing. In the table there are some 250,000 clones, around 86% of which are singletons. Sequencing was carried out using peripheral blood. These receptors all come from a woman under 40 who had recovered from COVID-19.

This sequence joins TRBV5-1 and TRBJ2-3; TRBD2 is a possible D gene (6 bases). Between the trimmed V and J ends, which lost 5 bases and 5 bases, there was a span of 21 bases. The CDR3 is 16 residues long. CDR1 and CDR2 from the germline V gene are SGHRS and YFSETQ. CDR3 amino acids: CASSLGEYGRIDTQYF. The CDR3 DNA is TGCGCCAGCAGTTTAGGGGAGTACGGGAGAATAGATACGCAGTATTTT. The full variable domain, rest sourced from reference TRBV5-1 and TRBJ2-3, is KAGVTQTPRYLIKTRGQQVTLSCSPISGHRSVSWYQQTPGQGLQFLFEYFSETQRNKGNFPGRFSGRQFSNSRSEMNVSTLELGDSALYLCASSLGEYGRIDTQYFGPGTRLTVL.

This clone came up a few times. This chain links TRBV2 with TRBJ2-4; D is possibly TRBD2 (5 bases). V was shortened by 5 bases and J by 6 bases, with 11 bases between the two germline ends. Germline lookup yields CDR1 SNHLY and CDR2 FYNNEI. This CDR3 is built from 13 residues. CDR3 region: CASSFGETNIQYF. DNA of the CDR3: TGTGCCAGCAGTTTTGGGGAGACAAACATTCAGTACTTC. Using reference TRBV2 and TRBJ2-4 for the parts outside the CDR3, the full variable domain is EPEVTQTPSHQVTQMGQEVILRCVPISNHLYFYWYRQILGQKVEFLVSFYNNEISEKSEIFDDQFSVERPDGSNFTLKIRSTKLEDSAMYFCASSFGETNIQYFGAGTRLSVL.

The rearrangement joins TRBV6-2 or TRBV6-3 to TRBJ2-2; possibly TRBD1 for D (6 bases). CDR3 size: 13 residues. Per germline, CDR1 MNHEY and CDR2 SVGEGT. Trimming cost V 5 bases and J 6 bases, with 10 bases left between them. This CDR3 reads CASSKQGPGELFF. CDR3 DNA: TGTGCCAGCAGTAAACAGGGCCCCGGGGAGCTGTTTTTT.

This chain uses TRBV6-2 or TRBV6-3 with TRBJ2-7, with D unclear. This CDR3 comprises 11 residues. Trimming left V 5 bases short and J 6 bases short, with 8 bases between. CDR1 and CDR2 (germline): MNHEY, SVGEGT. CDR3 DNA sequence: TGTGCCAGCAGTGCTATGAGCGAGCAGTACTTC. Translating it yields CASSAMSEQYF.

In DNA form, the CDR3 reads TGTGCCAGCAGTTTATCGTGGGGAGACAGGGTCTATGGCTACACCTTC. It specifies CASSLSWGDRVYGYTF. This chain links TRBV27 with TRBJ1-2; 7 bases agree with TRBD1. V lost 0 bases and J lost 4; bases outside the gene matches: 8. Germline CDR1 is MNHEY and CDR2 is SMNVEV (reference sequence). The CDR3 has 16 amino acids.

The chain combines TRBV6-5 with TRBJ2-2; 7 bases map to TRBD1. Per germline, CDR1 MNHEY and CDR2 SVGAGI. This CDR3 contains 14 residues. V lost 5 bases, J lost 5 bases, and 5 bases stayed unmatched. The CDR3 coding sequence is TGTGCCAGCAGTACTCCAGGGGGAACCGGGGAGCTGTTTTTT. It encodes CASSTPGGTGELFF.

This clone appeared once. A junction end diverges from the germline sequence, so it may reflect a read error. The chain is built from TRBV3-1 (or the pseudogene TRBV3-2) and TRBJ2-1, with 9 bases identical to TRBD2. Germline CDR1 LGHDT, CDR2 YNNKEL (reference sequence). The CDR3 consists of 13 residues. CDR3 protein: CASSQESGGSKIF. CDR3 DNA: TGTGCCAGCAGCCAAGAAAGCGGGGGGTCCAAGATCTTC.

This chain joins TRBV5-6 and TRBJ2-4, with D perhaps TRBD1 (5 bases). The V end lost 5 bases, the J end lost 0 bases, and 15 bases lay between the germline ends. In germline, CDR1 is SGHDT, CDR2 YYEEEE. The CDR3 runs 16 residues. The chain's CDR3 is CASSFRAGLAKNIQYF. The CDR3 DNA is TGTGCCAGCAGTTTCCGGGCAGGGCTAGCCAAAAACATTCAGTACTTC. The complete variable domain, with remaining parts taken from reference TRBV5-6 and TRBJ2-4, reads DAGVTQSPTHLIKTRGQQVTLRCSPKSGHDTVSWYQQALGQGPQFIFQYYEEEERQRGNFPDRFSGHQFPNYSSELNVNALLLGDSALYLCASSFRAGLAKNIQYFGAGTRLSVL.

This clone has more than one count but fewer than ten. J is TRBJ1-1 and V is TRBV3-1 (or the pseudogene TRBV3-2); 8 bases line up with TRBD1. The J segment lost 5 bases and the V segment lost 4 bases, leaving 9 bases of the junction unmatched. This CDR3 is 15 amino acids long. Germline loops: CDR1 LGHDT, CDR2 YNNKEL (reference sequence). The CDR3 spells CASSPRTGLGTEAFF. CDR3 DNA: TGTGCCAGCAGCCCTAGGACAGGGTTGGGGACTGAAGCTTTCTTT.

V usage is TRBV2 and J usage is TRBJ2-3; tentatively, D is TRBD1 (6 bases). CDR1 is SNHLY, CDR2 FYNNEI, per germline. CDR3 length: 15 amino acids. V shed 6 bases and J shed 3 bases, with 16 bases lying between them. The CDR3 DNA sequence: TGTGCCAGCAGCGAGGGACAATCAAGTACAGATACGCAGTATTTT. Amino acids: CASSEGQSSTDTQYF.

This chain links TRBV5-1 with TRBJ2-1; 8 bases agree with TRBD1. CDR3 length: 16 amino acids. Trimming removed 0 bases from V and 7 bases from J; junction bases left unmatched: 9. Germline V CDR1 and CDR2: SGHRS, YFSETQ. The DNA of the CDR3 is TGCGCCAGCAGCTTGGCCGGAGCAGGGGGCCTAAATGAGCAGTTCTTC. It codes for CASSLAGAGGLNEQFF.

This clone appeared a few times. This chain links TRBV5-5 with TRBJ1-5, with D possibly being TRBD1 (6 bases). Germline lookup yields CDR1 SGHKS and CDR2 YYEKEE (reference sequence). V lost 4 bases and J 3 bases, leaving 17 bases between the germline ends. The CDR3 has 16 residues. The CDR3 coding sequence is TGTGCCAGCAGCCCAATGAACGGACAGACCAATCAGCCCCAGCATTTT. Translation: CASSPMNGQTNQPQHF.

This clone was seen more than once but under ten times. The chain recombines TRBV7-6 with TRBJ2-2; no definite D call. The germline V gene encodes CDR1 SGHVS and CDR2 FNYEAQ. Trimming removed 6 bases at V and 6 bases at J, with 26 bases between. This CDR3 region has 18 residues. CDR3 in DNA: TGTGCCAGCAGTTCCCCTCCTCACTCGCGGCTTAACCCCGGGGAGCTGTTTTTT. Translating gives CASSSPPHSRLNPGELFF.

The CDR3 sequence is CASSATIQGAQVSGNTIYF. The CDR3 coding sequence is TGTGCCAGCAGCGCGACTATACAGGGGGCGCAGGTTTCTGGAAACACCATATATTTT. The V gene is TRBV9, the J gene TRBJ1-3; 9 bases align to TRBD1. The V gene end was trimmed by 3 bases and the J gene end by 1 base; junction bases not matched to a gene: 14. CDR1 is SGDLS and CDR2 is YYNGEE in the germline V gene. The CDR3 is 19 residues long.

This clone has just a few counts. The V call is TRBV19, the J call TRBJ1-5; TRBD1 aligns across 7 bases. This CDR3 region has 13 residues. Germline CDR1 LNHDA, CDR2 SQIVND (reference sequence). Unmatched junction bases numbered 8, after V lost 8 bases and J lost 7 bases. The CDR3 nucleotides are TGTGCCAGTTCAGGACAGGCGGAGCAGCCCCAGCATTTT. It encodes CASSGQAEQPQHF.

The chain carries TRBV7-8 and TRBJ1-1, with TRBD1 identical over 8 bases. Germline CDR1 reads SGHVS; CDR2 reads FQNEAQ. V shed 5 bases, J shed 4 bases, and the junction held 12 bases outside the gene matches. This CDR3 has 16 amino acids. The CDR3 DNA is TGTGCCAGCAGCGCGCGGACAGGGCTTCTGAGCACTGAAGCTTTCTTT. This encodes CASSARTGLLSTEAFF.

V and J are TRBV18 and TRBJ1-3, with D tentatively TRBD1 (5 bases). CDR3 length: 15 residues. Germline values: CDR1 KGHSH, CDR2 LQKENI. The V end was cut by 3 bases, the J end by 6 bases, with 15 bases between. Here the CDR3 DNA reads TGTGCCAGCTCACCCGGGACTGTCCTGGAAAACACCATATATTTT. It codes for CASSPGTVLENTIYF.

The rearrangement links TRBV11-2 to TRBJ1-3, with a possible D match to TRBD1 (5 bases). Looked up from germline, CDR1 is SGHAT and CDR2 is FQNNGV. The V end was cut by 3 bases, the J end by 4 bases, with 19 bases between. The CDR3 has 17 residues. The CDR3, as DNA: TGTGCCAGCAGCTTTCGTTCCCAGGGACTGTCCGGAAACACCATATATTTT. Protein: CASSFRSQGLSGNTIYF.

This chain uses TRBV5-5 with TRBJ1-5; TRBD1 is a possible D gene (6 bases). Germline CDR1 SGHKS, CDR2 YYEKEE (reference sequence). The CDR3 consists of 15 residues. The V gene lost 3 bases and the J gene lost 2 bases, with 12 bases spanning the gap. This CDR3 is CASSSQGLGNQPQHF. Written as DNA, the CDR3 is TGTGCCAGCAGCTCACAGGGCCTTGGCAATCAGCCCCAGCATTTT.

This clone has just one count. The rearrangement links TRBV11-2 to TRBJ2-7; weak D call: TRBD1 (6 bases). Trimming pared 0 bases from V and 2 bases from J, leaving 8 bases between. The length of the CDR3 is 14 residues. Germline assignment: CDR1 SGHAT and CDR2 FQNNGV. The CDR3 sequence: CASSLEGTTYEQYF. The CDR3, as DNA: TGTGCCAGCAGCTTAGAAGGGACAACCTACGAGCAGTACTTC.

The chain recombines TRBV19 with TRBJ2-5, with 11 bases matching TRBD1. CDR3 length equals 17 residues. V was pared by 5 bases and J by 4 bases, with 12 bases of the junction left unmatched. Germline loops: CDR1 LNHDA, CDR2 SQIVND (reference sequence). The CDR3 spells CASSPSLDRGRAETQYF. Here the CDR3 DNA reads TGTGCCAGTAGTCCAAGCCTGGACAGGGGGCGCGCAGAGACCCAGTACTTC.

This rearrangement joins TRBV7-6 to TRBJ2-3, with unresolved D. CDR3 length: 12 residues. Germline V CDR1 and CDR2: SGHVS, FNYEAQ. V dropped 2 bases and J dropped 6 bases, with 6 bases sitting between them. CDR3 residues: CASSLSGDTQYF. The DNA for the CDR3 is TGTGCCAGCAGCTTATCCGGGGATACGCAGTATTTT.

The chain carries TRBV27 and TRBJ2-6, with 8 bases aligning to TRBD1. Germline CDR1 MNHEY, CDR2 SMNVEV (reference sequence). The CDR3 extends over 17 amino acids. With 1 base clipped from V and 1 base from J, the junction kept 3 bases outside the gene matches. The DNA of the CDR3 is TGTGCCAGCAGTTTATGGACAGGGATATCTGGGGCCAACGTCCTGACTTTC. It translates to CASSLWTGISGANVLTF.

The chain carries TRBV27 and TRBJ1-5; TRBD1 might be the D (5 bases). Germline CDR1 and CDR2: MNHEY and SMNVEV (reference sequence). Trimming took off 1 base at V and 3 bases at J, with 7 bases between the two ends. The CDR3 contains 14 residues. CDR3 amino acids: CASSLLGVNQPQHF. CDR3 DNA sequence: TGTGCCAGCAGTTTATTAGGGGTCAATCAGCCCCAGCATTTT.

The chain uses TRBV5-1 and TRBJ2-1, with D possibly TRBD1 on 5 matching bases. Trimming pared 0 bases from V and 4 bases from J, leaving 11 bases between. This CDR3 has 15 residues. Germline V lookup: CDR1 SGHRS, CDR2 YFSETQ. CDR3 sequence reads: CASSLGTPFYNEQFF. CDR3 nucleotide sequence: TGCGCCAGCAGCTTGGGGACACCCTTTTACAATGAGCAGTTCTTC.

This chain joins TRBV11-2 and TRBJ2-3; possibly TRBD1 for D (6 bases). V was pared by 4 bases and J by 6 bases, with 14 bases between. Germline lookup yields CDR1 SGHAT and CDR2 FQNNGV. This CDR3 contains 14 residues. CDR3 residues: CASSSYYRADTQYF. CDR3 coding DNA: TGTGCCAGCAGCTCATATTACAGGGCCGATACGCAGTATTTT.

Here the CDR3 reads CASGPTGELFF. CDR3 in DNA: TGTGCCAGCGGGCCCACCGGGGAGCTGTTTTTT. The chain is built from TRBV11-2 and TRBJ2-2; D remains unclear. Germline V lookup: CDR1 SGHAT, CDR2 FQNNGV. CDR3 length equals 11 residues. V lost 8 bases and J lost 4, with 5 bases in between.

The chain joins TRBV18 to TRBJ1-1; D ambiguous. CDR1 is KGHSH and CDR2 is LQKENI in the germline V gene. V gave up 1 base and J gave up 0 bases, with 6 bases separating them. This CDR3 comprises 14 residues. The CDR3 DNA is TGTGCCAGCTCACCACAGAGCATGAACACTGAAGCTTTCTTT. It translates to CASSPQSMNTEAFF.

This chain uses TRBV29-1 with TRBJ1-2, with D possibly matching TRBD1 (5 bases). V lost 0 bases and J lost 2, with 13 bases in between. Germline CDR1 is SQVTM and CDR2 is ANQGSEA. CDR3 length: 15 residues. Written as DNA, the CDR3 is TGCAGCGTTGAAGATCTTAGGGGACTAAACTATGGCTACACCTTC. Translating it yields CSVEDLRGLNYGYTF.

The rearrangement uses TRBV3-1 (or the pseudogene TRBV3-2) and TRBJ2-3; the match to TRBD2 covers 9 bases. Trimming at V came to 4 bases and at J to 4 bases, leaving 21 bases not matched to a gene. CDR1 is LGHDT, CDR2 YNNKEL, per germline (reference sequence). This CDR3 comprises 20 residues. CDR3 coding DNA: TGTGCCAGCAGCCCCGACCCCATATCCGAAGGACTAGCGTCCCCAGATACGCAGTATTTT. Protein sequence: CASSPDPISEGLASPDTQYF.